This entry features one T cell receptor beta chain sequence. This sample is part of a study of control samples from healthy donors and cancer patients. Data came from immunoSEQ multiplex PCR; TCRdb stores just in-frame clones and leaves some out. The profile covers around 68,000 clones, with more than 80% appearing a single time and 15% to 17% taken by the ten largest. This CDR3 has 15 amino acids. Trimming took off 7 bases at V and 2 bases at J, with 19 bases between the two ends. In germline, CDR1 is SGHRS, CDR2 YFSETQ. V usage is TRBV5-1 and J usage is TRBJ2-7; maybe TRBD2 (6 bases). The sequence was obtained from a man aged 55 to 70 in good health. The sequencing sample was made of blood. The CDR3 reads CASSPTGAFPYEQYF. The DNA for the CDR3 is TGCGCCAGCTCTCCAACGGGAGCTTTCCCCTACGAGCAGTACTTC.